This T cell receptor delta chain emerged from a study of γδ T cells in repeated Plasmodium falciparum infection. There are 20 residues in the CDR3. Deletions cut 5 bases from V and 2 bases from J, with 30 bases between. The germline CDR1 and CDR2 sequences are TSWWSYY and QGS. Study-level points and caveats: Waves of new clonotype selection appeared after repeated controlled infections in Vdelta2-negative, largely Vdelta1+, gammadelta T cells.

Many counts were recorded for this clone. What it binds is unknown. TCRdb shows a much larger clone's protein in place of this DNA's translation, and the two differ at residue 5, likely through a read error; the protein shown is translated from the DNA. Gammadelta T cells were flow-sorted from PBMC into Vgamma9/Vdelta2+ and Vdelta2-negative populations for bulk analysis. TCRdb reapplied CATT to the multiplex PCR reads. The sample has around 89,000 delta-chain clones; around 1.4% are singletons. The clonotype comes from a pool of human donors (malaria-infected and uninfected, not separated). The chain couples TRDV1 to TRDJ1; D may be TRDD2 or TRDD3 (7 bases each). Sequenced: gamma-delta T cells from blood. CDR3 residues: CALGRSFFLLMGIVTDKLIF. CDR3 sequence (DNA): TGTGCTCTTGGGAGGTCCTTTTTCCTACTCATGGGGATAGTAACCGATAAACTCATCTTT.